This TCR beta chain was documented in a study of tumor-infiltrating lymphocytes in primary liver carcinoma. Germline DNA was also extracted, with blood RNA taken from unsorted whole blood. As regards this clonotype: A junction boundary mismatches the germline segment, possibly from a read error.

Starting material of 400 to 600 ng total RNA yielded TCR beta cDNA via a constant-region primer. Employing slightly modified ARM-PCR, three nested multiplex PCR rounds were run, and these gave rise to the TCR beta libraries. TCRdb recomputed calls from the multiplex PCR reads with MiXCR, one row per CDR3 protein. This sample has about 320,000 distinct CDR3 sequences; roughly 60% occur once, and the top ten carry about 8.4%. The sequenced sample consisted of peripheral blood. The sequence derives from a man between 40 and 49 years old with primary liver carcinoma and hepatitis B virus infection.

Written as DNA, the CDR3 is TGTGCCAGCAGCTCGAAGACTAGGGGAGAGGCCCAGTACTTT. The encoded protein is CASSSKTRGEAQYF. The chain is built from TRBV5-5 and TRBJ2-5; possibly TRBD2 for D (6 bases). Germline loops: CDR1 SGHKS, CDR2 YYEKEE (reference sequence). The CDR3 is made up of 14 amino acids.